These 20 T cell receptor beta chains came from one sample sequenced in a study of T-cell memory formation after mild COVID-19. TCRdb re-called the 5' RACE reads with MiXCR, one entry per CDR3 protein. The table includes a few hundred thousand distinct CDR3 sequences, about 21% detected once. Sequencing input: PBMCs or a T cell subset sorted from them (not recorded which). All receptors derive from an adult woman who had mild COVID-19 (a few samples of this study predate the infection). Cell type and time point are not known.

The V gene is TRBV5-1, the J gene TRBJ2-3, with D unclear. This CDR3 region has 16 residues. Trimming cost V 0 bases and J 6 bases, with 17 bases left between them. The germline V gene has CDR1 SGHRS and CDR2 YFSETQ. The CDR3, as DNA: TGCGCCAGCAGCTTGGTCATCCGGCCTCAAGGGGATACGCAGTATTTT. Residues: CASSLVIRPQGDTQYF.

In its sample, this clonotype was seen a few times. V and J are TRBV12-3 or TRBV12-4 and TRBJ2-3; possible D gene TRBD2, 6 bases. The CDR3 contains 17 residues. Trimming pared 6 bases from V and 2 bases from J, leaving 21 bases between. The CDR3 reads CASSSGDGGPNTDTQYF. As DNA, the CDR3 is TGTGCCAGCAGCTCGGGGGACGGGGGACCGAACACAGATACGCAGTATTTT.

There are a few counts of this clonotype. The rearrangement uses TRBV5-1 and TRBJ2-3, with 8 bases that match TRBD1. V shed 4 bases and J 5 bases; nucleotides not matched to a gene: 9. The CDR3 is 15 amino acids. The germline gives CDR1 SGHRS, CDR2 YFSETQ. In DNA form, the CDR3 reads TGCGCCAGCAGCCTCGGGACAGGCAGCGGAGATACGCAGTATTTT. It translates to CASSLGTGSGDTQYF.

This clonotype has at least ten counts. This chain's CDR3 is CASRDRGRNTEAFF. CDR3 nucleotide sequence: TGTGCCAGCAGGGACAGGGGAAGGAACACTGAAGCTTTCTTT. The V and J genes are TRBV3-1 and TRBJ1-1, with 9 bases identical to TRBD1. This CDR3 spans 14 amino acids. V lost 6 bases and J lost 1; bases outside the gene matches: 3. Germline lookup yields CDR1 LGHDT and CDR2 YNNKEL (reference sequence). The complete variable domain, with remaining parts taken from reference TRBV3-1 and TRBJ1-1, reads DTAVSQTPKYLVTQMGNDKSIKCEQNLGHDTMYWYKQDSKKFLKIMFSYNNKELIINETVPNRFSPKSPDKAHLNLHINSLELGDSAVYFCASRDRGRNTEAFFGQGTRLTVV.

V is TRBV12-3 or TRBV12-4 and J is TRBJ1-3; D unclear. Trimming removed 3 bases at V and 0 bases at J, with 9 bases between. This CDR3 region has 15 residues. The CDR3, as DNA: TGTGCCAGCAGTTTCGGTGGTAGCTCTGGAAACACCATATATTTT. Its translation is CASSFGGSSGNTIYF.

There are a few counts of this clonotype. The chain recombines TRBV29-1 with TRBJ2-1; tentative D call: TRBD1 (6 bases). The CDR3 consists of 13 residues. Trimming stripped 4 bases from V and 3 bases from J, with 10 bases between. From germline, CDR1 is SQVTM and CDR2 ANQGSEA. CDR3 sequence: CSVGKGVYNEQFF. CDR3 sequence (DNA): TGCAGCGTTGGGAAGGGGGTCTACAATGAGCAGTTCTTC.

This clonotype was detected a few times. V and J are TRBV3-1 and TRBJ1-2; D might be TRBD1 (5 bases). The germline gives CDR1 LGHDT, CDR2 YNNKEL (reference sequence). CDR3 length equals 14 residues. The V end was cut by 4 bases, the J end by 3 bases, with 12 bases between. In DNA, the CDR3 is TGTGCCAGCAGCCGGAACAGGAGGGACTATGGCTACACCTTC. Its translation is CASSRNRRDYGYTF.

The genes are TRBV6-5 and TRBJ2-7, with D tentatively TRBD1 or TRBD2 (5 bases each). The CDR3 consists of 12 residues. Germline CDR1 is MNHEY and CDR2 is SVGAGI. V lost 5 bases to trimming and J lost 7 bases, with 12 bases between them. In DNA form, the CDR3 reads TGTGCCAGCAGTCCGGGGCAACGGGAGCAGTACTTC. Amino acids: CASSPGQREQYF.

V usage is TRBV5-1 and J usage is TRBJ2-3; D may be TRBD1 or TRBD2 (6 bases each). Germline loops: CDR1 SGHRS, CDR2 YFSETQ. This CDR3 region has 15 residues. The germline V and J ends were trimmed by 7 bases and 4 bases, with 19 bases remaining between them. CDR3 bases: TGCGCCAGCGAACGGGCCCGGAGGGGGGCAGATACGCAGTATTTT. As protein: CASERARRGADTQYF. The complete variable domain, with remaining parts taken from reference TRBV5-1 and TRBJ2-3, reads KAGVTQTPRYLIKTRGQQVTLSCSPISGHRSVSWYQQTPGQGLQFLFEYFSETQRNKGNFPGRFSGRQFSNSRSEMNVSTLELGDSALYLCASERARRGADTQYFGPGTRLTVL.

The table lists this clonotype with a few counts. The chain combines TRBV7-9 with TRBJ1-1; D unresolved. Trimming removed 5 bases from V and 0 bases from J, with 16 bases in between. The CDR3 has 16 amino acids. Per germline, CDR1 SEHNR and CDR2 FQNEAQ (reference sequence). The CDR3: CASSARGAAMNTEAFF. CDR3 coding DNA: TGTGCCAGCAGCGCTCGGGGTGCCGCGATGAACACTGAAGCTTTCTTT.

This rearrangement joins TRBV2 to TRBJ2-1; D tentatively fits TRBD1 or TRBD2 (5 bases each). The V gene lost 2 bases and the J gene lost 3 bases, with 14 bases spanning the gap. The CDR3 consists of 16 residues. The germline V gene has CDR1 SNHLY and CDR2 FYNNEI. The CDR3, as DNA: TGTGCCAGCAGTGAATGGGGGAATTACGACTACAATGAGCAGTTCTTC. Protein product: CASSEWGNYDYNEQFF.

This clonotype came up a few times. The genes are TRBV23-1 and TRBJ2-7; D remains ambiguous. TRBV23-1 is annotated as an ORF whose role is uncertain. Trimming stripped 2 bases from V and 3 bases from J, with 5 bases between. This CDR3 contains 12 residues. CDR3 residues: CASSQLYYEQYF. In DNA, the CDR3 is TGCGCCAGCAGTCAACTGTACTACGAGCAGTACTTC.

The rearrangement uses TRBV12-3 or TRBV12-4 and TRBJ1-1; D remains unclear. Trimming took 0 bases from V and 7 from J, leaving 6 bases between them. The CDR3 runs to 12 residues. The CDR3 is CASSLAAYEAFF. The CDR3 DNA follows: TGTGCCAGCAGTTTAGCGGCCTATGAAGCTTTCTTT.

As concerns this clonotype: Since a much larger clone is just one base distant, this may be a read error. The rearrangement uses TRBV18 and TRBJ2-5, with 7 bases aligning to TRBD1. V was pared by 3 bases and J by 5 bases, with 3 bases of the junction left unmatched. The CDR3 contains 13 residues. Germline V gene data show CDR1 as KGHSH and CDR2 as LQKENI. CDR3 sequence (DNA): TGTGCCAGCTCACCGGGACAGTGGGAGACCCAGTACTTC. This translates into CASSPGQWETQYF.

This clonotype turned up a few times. The CDR3 DNA reads as TGCGCCAGCAGCTCGTCGGGTGGGGCGGACGAGCAGTACTTC. Translated: CASSSSGGADEQYF. The chain employs TRBV5-1 and TRBJ2-7; perhaps TRBD1 as D (5 bases). V was shortened by 3 bases and J by 5 bases, with 15 bases between the two germline ends. The germline V gene encodes CDR1 SGHRS and CDR2 YFSETQ. The CDR3 covers 14 residues.

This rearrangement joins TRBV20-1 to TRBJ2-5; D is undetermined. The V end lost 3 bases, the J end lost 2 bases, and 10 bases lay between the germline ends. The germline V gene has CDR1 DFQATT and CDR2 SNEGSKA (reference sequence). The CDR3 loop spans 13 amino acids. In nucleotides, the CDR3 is TGCAGTGCTAGGGTCGTGGGACAAGAGACCCAGTACTTC. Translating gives CSARVVGQETQYF.

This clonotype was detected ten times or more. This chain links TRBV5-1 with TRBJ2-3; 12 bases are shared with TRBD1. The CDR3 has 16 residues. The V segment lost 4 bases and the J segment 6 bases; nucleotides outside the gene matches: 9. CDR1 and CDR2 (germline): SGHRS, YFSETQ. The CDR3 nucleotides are TGCGCCAGCAGCCCCTGGGACAGGGGGCCCGCGGATACGCAGTATTTT. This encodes CASSPWDRGPADTQYF.

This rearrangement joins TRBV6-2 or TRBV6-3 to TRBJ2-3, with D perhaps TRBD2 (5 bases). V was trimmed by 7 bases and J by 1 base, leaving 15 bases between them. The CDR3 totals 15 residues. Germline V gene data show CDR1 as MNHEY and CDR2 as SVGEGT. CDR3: CASTEYGMGTDTQYF. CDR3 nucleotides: TGTGCCAGCACGGAATACGGGATGGGCACAGATACGCAGTATTTT.

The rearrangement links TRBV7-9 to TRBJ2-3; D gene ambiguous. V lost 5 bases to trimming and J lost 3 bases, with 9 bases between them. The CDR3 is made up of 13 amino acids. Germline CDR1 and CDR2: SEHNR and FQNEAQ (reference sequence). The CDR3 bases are TGTGCCAGCAGCCCACCGACTACAGATACGCAGTATTTT. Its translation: CASSPPTTDTQYF. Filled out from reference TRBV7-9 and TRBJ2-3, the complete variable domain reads DTGVSQNPRHKITKRGQNVTFRCDPISEHNRLYWYRQTLGQGPEFLTYFQNEAQLEKSRLLSDRFSAERPKGSFSTLEIQRTEQGDSAMYLCASSPPTTDTQYFGPGTRLTVL.

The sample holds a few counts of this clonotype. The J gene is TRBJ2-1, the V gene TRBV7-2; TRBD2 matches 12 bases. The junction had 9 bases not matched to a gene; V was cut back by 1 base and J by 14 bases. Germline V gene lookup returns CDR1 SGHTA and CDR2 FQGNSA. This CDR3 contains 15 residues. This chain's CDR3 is CASSLVRLAGEDKFF. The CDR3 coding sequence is TGTGCCAGCAGCTTAGTTCGACTAGCGGGGGAGGATAAGTTCTTC. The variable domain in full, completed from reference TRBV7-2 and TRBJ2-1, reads GAGVSQSPSNKVTEKGKDVELRCDPISGHTALYWYRQSLGQGLEFLIYFQGNSAPDKSGLPSDRFSAERTGGSVSTLTIQRTQQEDSAVYLCASSLVRLAGEDKFFGPGTRLTVL.